This record concerns one TCR beta chain sequence. Its antigen remains unknown. Authors of the study amplified TCR beta CDR3 regions from RNA transcripts. Using the HTBI primer set, a first-round RT-PCR was run on the TCR CDR3. TCRdb re-analysed the multiplex PCR reads in MiXCR, keeping a single row per CDR3 protein. This sample yields about 300,000 distinct CDR3 sequences, of which roughly 19% are seen a single time; under 45% belongs to the top ten. This entry comes from a study of T cells in Graves' hyperthyroidism and ophthalmopathy. Study-level background: Sampling of peripheral blood happened at initial diagnosis, prior to any treatment. Findings and limits, study-wide: Ophthalmopathy and stable hyperthyroidism were separated by a 13 V-J model. In the blood, most expanded thyroid clonotypes above 0.001 appeared as well.

The length of the CDR3 is 15 residues. Trimming pared 1 base from V and 3 bases from J, leaving 7 bases between. Germline V gene lookup returns CDR1 LGHDT and CDR2 YNNKEL (reference sequence). Sequenced: blood. The origin of this receptor is a man aged 45-60 years with Graves' ophthalmopathy. This chain uses TRBV3-1 with TRBJ1-6, with D maybe TRBD1 (6 bases). The CDR3 DNA sequence: TGTGCCAGCAGCCAAGCGGACAGCTATAATTCACCCCTCCACTTT. Translating gives CASSQADSYNSPLHF.